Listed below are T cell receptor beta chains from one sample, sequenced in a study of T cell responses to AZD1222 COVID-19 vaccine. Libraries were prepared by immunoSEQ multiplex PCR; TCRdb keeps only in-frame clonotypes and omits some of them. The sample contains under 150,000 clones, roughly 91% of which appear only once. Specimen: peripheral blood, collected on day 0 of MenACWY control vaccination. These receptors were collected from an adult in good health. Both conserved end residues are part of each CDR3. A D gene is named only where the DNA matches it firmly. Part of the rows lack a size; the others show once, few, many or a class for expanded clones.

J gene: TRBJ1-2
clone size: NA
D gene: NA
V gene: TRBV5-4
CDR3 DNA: TGTGCCAGCAGCTCAGCGAACGCCGATGGCTACACCTTC
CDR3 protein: CASSSANADGYTF

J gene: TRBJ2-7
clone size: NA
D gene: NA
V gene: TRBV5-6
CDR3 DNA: TGTGCCAGCAGCTTGATACACGAGCAGTACTTC
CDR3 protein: CASSLIHEQYF

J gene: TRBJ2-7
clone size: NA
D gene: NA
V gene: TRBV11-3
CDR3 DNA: TGTGCCAGCAGCTTAAGTCAGGGTTCCTACGAGCAGTACTTC
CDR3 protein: CASSLSQGSYEQYF

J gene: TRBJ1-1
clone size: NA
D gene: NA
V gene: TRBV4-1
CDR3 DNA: TGCGCCAGCAGCGGGGATGGCGTGGTTAACACTGAAGCTTTCTTT
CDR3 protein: CASSGDGVVNTEAFF

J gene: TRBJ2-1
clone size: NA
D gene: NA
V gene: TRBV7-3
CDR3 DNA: TGTGCCAGCAGCTCCCCCGGGAGCGAGCAGTTCTTC
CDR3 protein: CASSSPGSEQFF

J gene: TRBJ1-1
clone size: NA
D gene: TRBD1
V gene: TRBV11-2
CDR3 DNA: TGTGCCAGCAGCAAATCAAGAGACGGGACAGGGAGGAACACTGAAGCTTTCTTT
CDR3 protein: CASSKSRDGTGRNTEAFF

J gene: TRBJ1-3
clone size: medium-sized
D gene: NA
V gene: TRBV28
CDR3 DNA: TGTGCCAGCAGTCCCCCCTACAGGGAAGTCGGAAACACCATATATTTT
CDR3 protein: CASSPPYREVGNTIYF

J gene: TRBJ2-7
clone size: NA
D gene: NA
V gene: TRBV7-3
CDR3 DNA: TGTGCCAGCAGCTTATCTGGGACTGGACCCTACGAGCAGTACTTC
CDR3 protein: CASSLSGTGPYEQYF

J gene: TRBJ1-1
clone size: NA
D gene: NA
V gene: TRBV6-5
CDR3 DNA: TGTGCCAGCAGCCAAGGACAGTACACTGAAGCTTTCTTT
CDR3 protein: CASSQGQYTEAFF

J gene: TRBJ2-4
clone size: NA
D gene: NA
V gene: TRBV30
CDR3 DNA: TGTGCCTGGAGTGTAACGGGAGTAAACATTCAGTACTTC
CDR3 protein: CAWSVTGVNIQYF

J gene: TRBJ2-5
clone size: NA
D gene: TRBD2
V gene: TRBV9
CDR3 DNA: TGTGCCAGCAGCGTAGACGGGAGGCAAGAGACCCAGTACTTC
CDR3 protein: CASSVDGRQETQYF

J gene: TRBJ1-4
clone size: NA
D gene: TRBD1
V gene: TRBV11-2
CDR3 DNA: TGTGCCAGCAGCTTCACAGGGGGCGCGGGTGGTTTCGGCGAAAAACTGTTTTTT
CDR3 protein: CASSFTGGAGGFGEKLFF

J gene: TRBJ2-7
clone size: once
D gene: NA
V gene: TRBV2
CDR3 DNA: TGTGCCAGCAGCCGCAGACAACCGTACTACGAGCAGTACTTC
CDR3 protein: CASSRRQPYYEQYF

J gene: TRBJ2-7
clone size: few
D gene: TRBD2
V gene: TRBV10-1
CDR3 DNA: TGCGCCAGCAGTGAGCCGAGGGGGACTAGCGGGAGCTACGAGCAGTACTTC
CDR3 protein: CASSEPRGTSGSYEQYF

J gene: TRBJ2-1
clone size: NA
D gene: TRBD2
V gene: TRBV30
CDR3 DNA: TGTGCCTGGACCCCCCCCTGGCAGGTGGGGGGGGAGCAGTTCTTC
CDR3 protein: CAWTPPWQVGGEQFF

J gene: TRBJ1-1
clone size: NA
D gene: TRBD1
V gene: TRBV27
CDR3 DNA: TGTGCCAGCACAACAGGGACAGCAACTGAAGCTTTCTTT
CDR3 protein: CASTTGTATEAFF

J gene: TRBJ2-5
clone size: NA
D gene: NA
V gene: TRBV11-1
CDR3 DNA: TGTGCCAGCAGCTACAATGGGAACCAAGAGACCCAGTACTTC
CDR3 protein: CASSYNGNQETQYF

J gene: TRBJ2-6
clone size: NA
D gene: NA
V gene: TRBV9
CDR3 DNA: TGTGCCAGCAGCGTTGGAATAGCGACTAGGTTTTCTGGGGCCAACGTCCTGACTTTC
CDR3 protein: CASSVGIATRFSGANVLTF

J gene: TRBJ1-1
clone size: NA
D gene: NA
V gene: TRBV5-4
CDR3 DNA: TGTGCCAGCAGCTTGGTTTTCTCGACTGAAGCTTTCTTT
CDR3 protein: CASSLVFSTEAFF

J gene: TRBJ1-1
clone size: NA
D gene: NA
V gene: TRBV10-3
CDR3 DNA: TGTGCCATCCAGGGGAGGACTGAAGCTTTCTTT
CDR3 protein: CAIQGRTEAFF

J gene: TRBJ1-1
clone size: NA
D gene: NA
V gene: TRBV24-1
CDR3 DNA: TGTGCCACTACGGACCGCATGAACACTGAAGCTTTCTTT
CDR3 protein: CATTDRMNTEAFF

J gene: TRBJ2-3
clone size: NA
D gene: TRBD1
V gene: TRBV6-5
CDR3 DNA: TGTGCCAGCAGTCCCGGGACAGGAAATACAGATACGCAGTATTTT
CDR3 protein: CASSPGTGNTDTQYF